The 5 T cell receptor beta chains given below trace back to one sample, sequenced in a study. One entry per CDR3 protein, called by TCRdb with MiXCR from the 5' RACE reads. Among some 62,000 distinct CDR3 sequences listed, 22% were seen once. Material: memory CD4+ T cells sorted from a lymph node. Subset reported: memory CD4+ T cells, CD4+CD45RO+CD25-. The receptor set was obtained from a female donor with breast cancer.

This clonotype has only a few counts. This chain uses TRBV6-2 or TRBV6-3 with TRBJ1-5; unclear D gene. CDR3 length: 15 residues. Between the trimmed V and J ends, which lost 4 bases and 2 bases, there was a span of 12 bases. Germline V gives CDR1 MNHEY, CDR2 SVGEGT. CDR3 DNA sequence: TGTGCCAGCAGTTCTGGGGAGAGCCGCAATCAGCCCCAGCATTTT. It yields the protein CASSSGESRNQPQHF.

The genes are TRBV10-2 and TRBJ2-3; the D gene is possibly TRBD1 (5 bases). V was trimmed by 10 bases and J by 9 bases, leaving 14 bases between them. The CDR3 covers 11 residues. Germline V gives CDR1 WSHSY, CDR2 SAAADI. The CDR3: CATAGSETQYF. Here the CDR3 DNA reads TGCGCCACTGCAGGGTCGGAGACGCAGTATTTT.

CDR3 region: CASSPTGSGGWEQYF. The CDR3 region has the DNA TGTGCCAGCAGCCCTACCGGGTCCGGAGGTTGGGAGCAGTACTTC. The chain joins TRBV7-2 to TRBJ2-7; D is perhaps TRBD2 (5 bases). The CDR3 is made up of 15 amino acids. The V and J ends lost 5 bases and 7 bases respectively, with 21 bases between them. Germline CDR1 and CDR2: SGHTA and FQGNSA.

This clonotype was picked up a small number of times. J is TRBJ1-4 and V is TRBV30, with D unresolved. This CDR3 is built from 13 residues. Germline CDR1 reads GTSNPN; CDR2 reads SVGIG (reference sequence). V gave up 1 base and J gave up 5 bases, with 8 bases separating them. The CDR3 loop is CAWSGGGNEKLFF. As DNA, the CDR3 is TGTGCCTGGAGTGGAGGCGGGAATGAAAAACTGTTTTTT.

As to this clonotype: The junction differs from germline at one of its ends, possibly a read error. The V gene is TRBV5-6, the J gene TRBJ2-6, with D perhaps being TRBD1 or TRBD2 (5 bases each). The CDR3 is 17 residues long. Germline loops: CDR1 SGHDT, CDR2 YYEEEE. In DNA form, the CDR3 reads TGTGCCAGCAGCCCAGGGACCTTTCTTTCTGGGGCCAACGCCCTGACTTTC. It yields the protein CASSPGTFLSGANALTF.